These 5 T cell receptor beta chains originate from one sample sequenced in a study of Tregs in tolerant kidney transplant recipients. The method was immunoSEQ multiplex PCR; TCRdb's version includes in-frame clones alone and lacks a portion of them. The sample has around 86,000 clones, 90% to 95% seen once. Mixed chimerism was transient after nonmyeloablative marrow transplants from related graft donors. The source material was CD4+ T cells from blood (PBMCs), sampled 24 months after the transplant. These receptors came from a human patient who received a combined kidney and bone marrow transplant. Among the T cells, some may be from the graft donor.

The chain employs TRBV6-4 and TRBJ2-1; 12 nucleotides match TRBD2. V gave up 5 bases and J gave up 8 bases; unmatched junction bases: 10. Germline V gene sequence: CDR1 MRHNA, CDR2 SNTAGT. CDR3 length: 16 amino acids. Written as DNA, the CDR3 is TGTGCCAGCAGTCCCTTAGGTCTAGCGGGGGGGCATGAGCAGTTCTTC. This codes for CASSPLGLAGGHEQFF.

A single count supports this clone. V is TRBV30 and J is TRBJ2-5, with D maybe TRBD2 (5 bases). This CDR3 has 13 amino acids. V was trimmed by 5 bases and J by 9 bases, leaving 19 bases between them. Germline V gene lookup returns CDR1 GTSNPN and CDR2 SVGIG (reference sequence). The CDR3 DNA sequence: TGTGCCTGGGATACGGCCCACGGGCGGGCCCAGTACTTC. Its translation: CAWDTAHGRAQYF.

This rearrangement joins TRBV4-2 to TRBJ2-5; 11 bases are shared with TRBD2. The CDR3 is 20 amino acids. Trimming at V came to 4 bases and at J to 9 bases, leaving 25 bases not matched to a gene. The germline gives CDR1 LGHNA, CDR2 YNFKEQ. Here the CDR3 reads CASSPPPWGVLAGDPWAQYF. CDR3 DNA sequence: TGTGCCAGCAGCCCTCCCCCCTGGGGTGTACTAGCGGGGGACCCCTGGGCCCAGTACTTC.

This chain uses TRBV7-2 with TRBJ2-2, with 8 bases identical to TRBD2. J was trimmed by 15 bases and V by 1 base; bases with no gene match: 13. From germline, CDR1 is SGHTA and CDR2 FQGNSA. The CDR3 runs 15 residues. The DNA for the CDR3 is TGTGCCAGCAGCTTAGGGCTTGCGGGGGGTAAAGATTTGTTTTTT. Amino acids: CASSLGLAGGKDLFF.

The chain is built from TRBV18 and TRBJ2-7; TRBD1 matches at 8 bases. With 1 base clipped from V and 1 base from J, the junction kept 6 bases outside the gene matches. Looked up from germline, CDR1 is KGHSH and CDR2 is LQKENI. The CDR3 length is 16 residues. Here the CDR3 reads CASSPRAGGWSYEQYF. The CDR3 nucleotides read TGTGCCAGCTCACCACGAGCAGGGGGCTGGTCCTACGAGCAGTACTTC. Full variable domain (rest looked up from reference TRBV18 and TRBJ2-7): NAGVMQNPRHLVRRRGQEARLRCSPMKGHSHVYWYRQLPEEGLKFMVYLQKENIIDESGMPKERFSAEFPKEGPSILRIQQVVRGDSAAYFCASSPRAGGWSYEQYFGPGTRLTVT.